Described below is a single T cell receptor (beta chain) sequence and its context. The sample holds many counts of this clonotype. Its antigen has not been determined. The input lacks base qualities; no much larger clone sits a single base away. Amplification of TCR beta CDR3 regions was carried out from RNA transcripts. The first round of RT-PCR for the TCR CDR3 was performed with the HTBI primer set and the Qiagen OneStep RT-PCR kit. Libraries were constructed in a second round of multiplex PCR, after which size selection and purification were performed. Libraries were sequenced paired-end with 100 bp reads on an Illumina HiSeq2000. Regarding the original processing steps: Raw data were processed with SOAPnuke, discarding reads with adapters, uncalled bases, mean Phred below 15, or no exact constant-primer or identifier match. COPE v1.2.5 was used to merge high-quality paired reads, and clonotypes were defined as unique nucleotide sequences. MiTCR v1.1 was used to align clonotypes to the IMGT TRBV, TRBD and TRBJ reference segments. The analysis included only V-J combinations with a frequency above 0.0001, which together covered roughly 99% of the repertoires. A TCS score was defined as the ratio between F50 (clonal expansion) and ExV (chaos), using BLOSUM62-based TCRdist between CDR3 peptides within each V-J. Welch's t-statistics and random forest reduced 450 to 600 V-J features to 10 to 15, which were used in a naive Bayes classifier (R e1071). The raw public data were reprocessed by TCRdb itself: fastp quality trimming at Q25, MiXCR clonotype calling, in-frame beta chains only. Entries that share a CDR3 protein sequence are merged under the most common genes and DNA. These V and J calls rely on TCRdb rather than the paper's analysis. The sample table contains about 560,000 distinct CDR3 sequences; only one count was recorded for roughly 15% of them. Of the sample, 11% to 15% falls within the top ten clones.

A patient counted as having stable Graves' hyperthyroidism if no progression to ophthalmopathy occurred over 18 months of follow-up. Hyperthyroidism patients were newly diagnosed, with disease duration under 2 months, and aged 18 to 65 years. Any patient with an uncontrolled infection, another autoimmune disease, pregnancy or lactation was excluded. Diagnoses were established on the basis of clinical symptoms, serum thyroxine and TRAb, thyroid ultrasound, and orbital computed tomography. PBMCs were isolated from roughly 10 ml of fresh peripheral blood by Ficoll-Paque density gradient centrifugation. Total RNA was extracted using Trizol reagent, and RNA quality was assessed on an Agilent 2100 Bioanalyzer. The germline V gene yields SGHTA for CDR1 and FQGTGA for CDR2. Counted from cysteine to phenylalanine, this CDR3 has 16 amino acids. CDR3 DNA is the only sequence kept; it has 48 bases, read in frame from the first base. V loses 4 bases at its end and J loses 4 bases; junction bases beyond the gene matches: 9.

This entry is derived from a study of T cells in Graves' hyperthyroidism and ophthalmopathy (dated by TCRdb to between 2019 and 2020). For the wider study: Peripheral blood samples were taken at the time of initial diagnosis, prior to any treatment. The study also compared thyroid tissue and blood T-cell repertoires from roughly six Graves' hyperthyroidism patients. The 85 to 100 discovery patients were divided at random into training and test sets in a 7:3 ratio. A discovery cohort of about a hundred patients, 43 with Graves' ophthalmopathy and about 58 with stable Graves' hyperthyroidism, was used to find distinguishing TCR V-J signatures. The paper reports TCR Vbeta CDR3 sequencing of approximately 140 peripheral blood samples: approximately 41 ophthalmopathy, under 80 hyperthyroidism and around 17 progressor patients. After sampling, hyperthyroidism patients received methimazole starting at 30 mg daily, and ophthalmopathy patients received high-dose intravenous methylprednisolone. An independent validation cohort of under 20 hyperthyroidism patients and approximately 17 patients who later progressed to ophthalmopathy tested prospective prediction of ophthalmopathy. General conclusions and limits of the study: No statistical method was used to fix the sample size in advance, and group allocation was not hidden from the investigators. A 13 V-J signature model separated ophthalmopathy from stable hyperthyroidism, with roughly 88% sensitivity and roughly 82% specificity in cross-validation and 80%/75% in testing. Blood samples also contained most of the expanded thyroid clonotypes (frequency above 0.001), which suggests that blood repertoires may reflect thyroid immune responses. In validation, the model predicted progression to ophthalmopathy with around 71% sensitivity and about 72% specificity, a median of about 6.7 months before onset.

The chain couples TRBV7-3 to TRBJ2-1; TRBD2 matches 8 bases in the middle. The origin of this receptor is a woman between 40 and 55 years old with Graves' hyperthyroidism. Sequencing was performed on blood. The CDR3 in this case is CASSSQSGGDYNEQFF. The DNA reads TGTGCCAGCAGCTCCCAAAGCGGGGGAGATTACAATGAGCAGTTCTTC.